A selection of T cell receptor beta chains follows, all from one sample in a study of T-cell reconstitution after alpha-beta-depleted transplantation in children. TCRdb processed the PCR reads anew with MiXCR; each CDR3 protein has one entry. The sample has 150,000 to 200,000 distinct CDR3 sequences, roughly 7.5% seen once. This specimen was PBMCs from the stem cell graft donor, taken from the stem cell graft. These TCRs come from a human donor who donated a stem cell graft to a child with Wiskott-Aldrich syndrome. Both conserved end residues are part of each CDR3. The D gene is left open where the match is weak. Clone size, where shown, is once, few, many, or a class for clones that have expanded.

CDR3 length: 11
J gene: TRBJ2-7
D gene: -
clone size: many
V gene: TRBV6-1
CDR3 protein: CASRNSYEQYF
CDR3 DNA: TGTGCCAGCAGAAACTCCTACGAGCAGTACTTC

CDR3 length: 17
J gene: TRBJ2-3
D gene: -
clone size: few
V gene: TRBV4-3
CDR3 protein: CASSQAEAGSGTDTQYF
CDR3 DNA: TGCGCCAGCAGCCAGGCTGAGGCGGGGAGCGGCACAGATACGCAGTATTTT

CDR3 length: 19
J gene: TRBJ2-3
D gene: TRBD2
clone size: many
V gene: TRBV15
CDR3 protein: CATSRVPGLAGGNTDTQYF
CDR3 DNA: TGTGCCACCAGCAGGGTTCCGGGACTAGCGGGAGGAAACACAGATACGCAGTATTTT

CDR3 length: 14
J gene: TRBJ2-3
D gene: -
clone size: many
V gene: TRBV2
CDR3 protein: CASSGGFPTDTQYF
CDR3 DNA: TGTGCCAGCAGTGGGGGTTTTCCCACAGATACGCAGTATTTT

CDR3 length: 16
J gene: TRBJ2-7
D gene: -
clone size: many
V gene: TRBV20-1
CDR3 protein: CSASTASTAVGYEQYF
CDR3 DNA: TGCAGTGCTAGTACGGCTAGCACCGCTGTGGGCTACGAGCAGTACTTC

CDR3 length: 12
J gene: TRBJ2-7
D gene: -
clone size: many
V gene: TRBV30
CDR3 protein: CAWRDSTYEQYF
CDR3 DNA: TGTGCCTGGAGGGACTCTACCTACGAGCAGTACTTC

CDR3 length: 20
J gene: TRBJ2-5
D gene: TRBD2
clone size: few
V gene: TRBV6-1
CDR3 protein: CASRDPRGLAGANSRETQYF
CDR3 DNA: TGTGCCAGCAGAGATCCCAGGGGACTAGCGGGGGCCAACTCTCGGGAGACCCAGTACTTC

CDR3 length: 14
J gene: TRBJ2-2
D gene: -
clone size: many
V gene: TRBV7-6
CDR3 protein: CASSLRENTGELFF
CDR3 DNA: TGTGCCAGCAGCTTAAGGGAGAACACCGGGGAGCTGTTTTTT

CDR3 length: 14
J gene: TRBJ2-1
D gene: -
clone size: many
V gene: TRBV9
CDR3 protein: CASSAREGYNEQFF
CDR3 DNA: TGTGCCAGCAGCGCTAGGGAAGGCTACAATGAGCAGTTCTTC

CDR3 length: 18
J gene: TRBJ1-1
D gene: -
clone size: many
V gene: TRBV5-4
CDR3 protein: CASSSSLTAPRQNTEAFF
CDR3 DNA: TGTGCCAGCAGCTCTTCTTTGACAGCCCCTCGCCAGAACACTGAAGCTTTCTTT

CDR3 length: 16
J gene: TRBJ1-2
D gene: TRBD1
clone size: -
V gene: TRBV7-2
CDR3 protein: CASSPSGGTGVYGYTF
CDR3 DNA: TGTGCCAGCAGCCCCAGTGGTGGGACAGGGGTCTATGGCTACACCTTC

CDR3 length: 16
J gene: TRBJ2-1
D gene: TRBD2
clone size: many
V gene: TRBV30
CDR3 protein: CAWDSGTSFAYNEQFF
CDR3 DNA: TGTGCCTGGGATTCCGGGACTAGCTTTGCCTACAATGAGCAGTTCTTC

CDR3 length: 13
J gene: TRBJ2-5
D gene: -
clone size: -
V gene: TRBV13
CDR3 protein: CASSQALQETQYF
CDR3 DNA: TGTGCCAGCAGCCAAGCCCTGCAAGAGACCCAGTACTTC

CDR3 length: 14
J gene: TRBJ1-5
D gene: TRBD1
clone size: many
V gene: TRBV27
CDR3 protein: CASSSGTEKQPQHF
CDR3 DNA: TGTGCCAGCAGTTCTGGGACAGAAAAGCAGCCCCAGCATTTT

CDR3 length: 14
J gene: TRBJ2-3
D gene: -
clone size: few
V gene: TRBV4-1
CDR3 protein: CASSQDARGDTQYF
CDR3 DNA: TGCGCCAGCAGCCAAGATGCAAGGGGGGATACGCAGTATTTT

CDR3 length: 13
J gene: TRBJ2-5
D gene: -
clone size: many
V gene: TRBV25-1
CDR3 protein: CASSGQYQETQYF
CDR3 DNA: TGTGCCAGCAGTGGACAGTACCAAGAGACCCAGTACTTC

CDR3 length: 14
J gene: TRBJ2-3
D gene: TRBD2
clone size: many
V gene: TRBV6-5
CDR3 protein: CASSYSTSVPTGDF
CDR3 DNA: TGTGCCAGCAGTTACTCTACTAGCGTCCCGACGGGAGATTTT

CDR3 length: 16
J gene: TRBJ2-7
D gene: -
clone size: many
V gene: TRBV6-1
CDR3 protein: CASTESGAPSSYEQYF
CDR3 DNA: TGTGCCAGCACCGAATCGGGGGCCCCGAGCTCCTACGAGCAGTACTTC

CDR3 length: 15
J gene: TRBJ2-7
D gene: -
clone size: many
V gene: TRBV6-2/TRBV6-3
CDR3 protein: CASSSIRGPNYEQYF
CDR3 DNA: TGTGCCAGCAGCTCCATCAGGGGCCCCAACTACGAGCAGTACTTC

CDR3 length: 16
J gene: TRBJ2-1
D gene: -
clone size: many
V gene: TRBV4-1
CDR3 protein: CASSQRKTSSYNEQFF
CDR3 DNA: TGCGCCAGCAGCCAAAGAAAAACGAGCTCCTACAATGAGCAGTTCTTC

CDR3 length: 14
J gene: TRBJ1-1
D gene: -
clone size: many
V gene: TRBV11-2
CDR3 protein: CASSFLAGNTEAFF
CDR3 DNA: TGTGCCAGCAGCTTTCTGGCGGGGAACACTGAAGCTTTCTTT

CDR3 length: 17
J gene: TRBJ2-4
D gene: TRBD2
clone size: many
V gene: TRBV7-2
CDR3 protein: CASSPTSGGLTKNIQYF
CDR3 DNA: TGTGCCAGCAGCCCAACTAGCGGGGGTCTTACCAAAAACATTCAGTACTTC

CDR3 length: 15
J gene: TRBJ1-5
D gene: TRBD1
clone size: many
V gene: TRBV20-1
CDR3 protein: CSAGRDSNSNQPQHF
CDR3 DNA: TGCAGTGCTGGGCGGGACAGTAATAGCAATCAGCCCCAGCATTTT

CDR3 length: 18
J gene: TRBJ2-1
D gene: TRBD2
clone size: many
V gene: TRBV11-2
CDR3 protein: CASSFWGSGVPPGDEQFF
CDR3 DNA: TGTGCCAGCAGCTTCTGGGGTAGCGGGGTGCCACCTGGTGATGAGCAGTTCTTC

CDR3 length: 14
J gene: TRBJ2-5
D gene: TRBD2
clone size: many
V gene: TRBV5-1
CDR3 protein: CASSTLSGGETQYF
CDR3 DNA: TGCGCCAGCAGCACCCTATCGGGGGGTGAGACCCAGTACTTC

CDR3 length: 17
J gene: TRBJ1-1
D gene: -
clone size: many
V gene: TRBV29-1
CDR3 protein: CSVPSGGYERRTTEAFF
CDR3 DNA: TGCAGCGTCCCGTCCGGGGGGTACGAACGTCGGACAACTGAAGCTTTCTTT

CDR3 length: 13
J gene: TRBJ2-1
D gene: TRBD2
clone size: many
V gene: TRBV3-1
CDR3 protein: CASRGLPGGEQFF
CDR3 DNA: TGTGCCAGCAGAGGACTCCCGGGGGGGGAGCAGTTCTTC

CDR3 length: 15
J gene: TRBJ1-5
D gene: -
clone size: many
V gene: TRBV20-1
CDR3 protein: CSARDIGQGHQPQHF
CDR3 DNA: TGCAGTGCTAGAGATATTGGCCAGGGTCATCAGCCCCAGCATTTT

CDR3 length: 15
J gene: TRBJ2-3
D gene: TRBD2
clone size: many
V gene: TRBV5-1
CDR3 protein: CASSLDSGATDTQYF
CDR3 DNA: TGCGCCAGCAGCTTGGATAGCGGGGCCACAGATACGCAGTATTTT

CDR3 length: 14
J gene: TRBJ2-5
D gene: -
clone size: many
V gene: TRBV12-3/TRBV12-4
CDR3 protein: CASSLGPIQETQYF
CDR3 DNA: TGTGCCAGCAGTTTAGGACCAATCCAAGAGACCCAGTACTTC

CDR3 length: 15
J gene: TRBJ2-3
D gene: TRBD2
clone size: many
V gene: TRBV30
CDR3 protein: CAWSVHAGVVDTQYF
CDR3 DNA: TGTGCCTGGAGTGTACATGCGGGAGTGGTGGATACGCAGTATTTT

CDR3 length: 17
J gene: TRBJ1-1
D gene: TRBD1
clone size: many
V gene: TRBV5-1
CDR3 protein: CASSLRGQLTLNTEAFF
CDR3 DNA: TGCGCCAGCAGCTTGCGGGGACAGCTAACTTTGAACACTGAAGCTTTCTTT

CDR3 length: 13
J gene: TRBJ1-5
D gene: -
clone size: many
V gene: TRBV29-1
CDR3 protein: CSVDEGMGQPQHF
CDR3 DNA: TGCAGCGTTGATGAGGGAATGGGACAGCCCCAGCATTTT

CDR3 length: 17
J gene: TRBJ2-5
D gene: TRBD2
clone size: -
V gene: TRBV12-3/TRBV12-4
CDR3 protein: CASSFLKSGDFQETQYF
CDR3 DNA: TGTGCCAGCAGTTTTCTTAAGAGCGGGGATTTTCAAGAGACCCAGTACTTC

CDR3 length: 15
J gene: TRBJ2-5
D gene: -
clone size: many
V gene: TRBV4-1
CDR3 protein: CASSQDSDHQETQYF
CDR3 DNA: TGCGCCAGCAGCCAAGACAGCGACCACCAAGAGACCCAGTACTTC

CDR3 length: 15
J gene: TRBJ1-3
D gene: -
clone size: many
V gene: TRBV29-1
CDR3 protein: CSVLGGRGDGNTIYF
CDR3 DNA: TGCAGCGTCCTAGGCGGAAGGGGGGATGGAAACACCATATATTTT

CDR3 length: 15
J gene: TRBJ1-2
D gene: -
clone size: many
V gene: TRBV21-1
CDR3 protein: CASSKDRVPSYGYTF
CDR3 DNA: TGTGCCAGCAGCAAAGATAGGGTCCCATCCTATGGCTACACCTTC

CDR3 length: 17
J gene: TRBJ2-7
D gene: TRBD2
clone size: many
V gene: TRBV12-3/TRBV12-4
CDR3 protein: CASSLGRTLAGGYEQYF
CDR3 DNA: TGTGCCAGCAGTTTAGGGAGAACCTTAGCGGGGGGCTACGAGCAGTACTTC

CDR3 length: 13
J gene: TRBJ2-7
D gene: -
clone size: many
V gene: TRBV5-1
CDR3 protein: CASSLEMRHEQYF
CDR3 DNA: TGCGCCAGCAGCTTGGAGATGAGGCACGAGCAGTACTTC

CDR3 length: 14
J gene: TRBJ1-5
D gene: TRBD1
clone size: many
V gene: TRBV27
CDR3 protein: CASSLTGVNQPQHF
CDR3 DNA: TGTGCCAGCAGTTTAACAGGGGTCAATCAGCCCCAGCATTTT

CDR3 length: 10
J gene: TRBJ2-5
D gene: TRBD2
clone size: many
V gene: TRBV20-1
CDR3 protein: CSASRGEQYF
CDR3 DNA: TGCAGTGCGAGCCGGGGGGAGCAGTACTTC

CDR3 length: 15
J gene: TRBJ2-4
D gene: -
clone size: -
V gene: TRBV20-1
CDR3 protein: CSARDPSGRGNIQYF
CDR3 DNA: TGCAGTGCTAGAGATCCCTCGGGTCGGGGGAACATTCAGTACTTC

CDR3 length: 16
J gene: TRBJ1-2
D gene: TRBD1
clone size: many
V gene: TRBV12-3/TRBV12-4
CDR3 protein: CASSIGQDTSNYGYTF
CDR3 DNA: TGTGCCAGCAGTATTGGACAGGATACTTCTAACTATGGCTACACCTTC

CDR3 length: 16
J gene: TRBJ2-2
D gene: -
clone size: many
V gene: TRBV6-1
CDR3 protein: CASTTVGGMDTGELFF
CDR3 DNA: TGTGCCAGCACTACCGTTGGGGGGATGGACACCGGGGAGCTGTTTTTT

CDR3 length: 14
J gene: TRBJ1-2
D gene: TRBD1
clone size: few
V gene: TRBV7-2
CDR3 protein: CASSQDGQVYGYTF
CDR3 DNA: TGTGCCAGCAGCCAGGATGGACAGGTCTATGGCTACACCTTC